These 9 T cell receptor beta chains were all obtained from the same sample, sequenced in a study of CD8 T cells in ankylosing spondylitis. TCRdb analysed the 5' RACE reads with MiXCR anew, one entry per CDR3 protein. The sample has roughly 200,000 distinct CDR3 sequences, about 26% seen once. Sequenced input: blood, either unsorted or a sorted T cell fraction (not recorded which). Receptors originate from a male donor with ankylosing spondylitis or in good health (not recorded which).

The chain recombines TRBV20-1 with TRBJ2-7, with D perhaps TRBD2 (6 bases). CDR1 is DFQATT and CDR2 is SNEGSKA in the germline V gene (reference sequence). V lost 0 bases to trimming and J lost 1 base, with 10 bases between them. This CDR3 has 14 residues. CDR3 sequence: CSARDPSGSYEQYF. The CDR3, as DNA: TGCAGTGCTAGAGATCCGAGCGGGTCCTACGAGCAGTACTTC.

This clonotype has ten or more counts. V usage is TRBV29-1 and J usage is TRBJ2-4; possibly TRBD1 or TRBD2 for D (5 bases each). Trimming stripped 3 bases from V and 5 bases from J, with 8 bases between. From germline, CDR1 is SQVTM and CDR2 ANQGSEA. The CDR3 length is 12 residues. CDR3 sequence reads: CSVDPGQNIQYF. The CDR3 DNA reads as TGCAGCGTTGACCCGGGACAAAACATTCAGTACTTC.

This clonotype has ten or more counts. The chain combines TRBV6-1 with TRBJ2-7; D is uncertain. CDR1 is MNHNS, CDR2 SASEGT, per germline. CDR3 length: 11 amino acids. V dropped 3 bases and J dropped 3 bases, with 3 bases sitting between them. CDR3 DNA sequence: TGTGCCAGCAGTGAGAGCTACGAGCAGTACTTC. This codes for CASSESYEQYF.

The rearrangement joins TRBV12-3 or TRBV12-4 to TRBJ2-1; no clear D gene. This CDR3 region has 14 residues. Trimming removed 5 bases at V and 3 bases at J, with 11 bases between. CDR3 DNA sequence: TGTGCCAGCAGTCGAAAGACCTTCTACAATGAGCAGTTCTTC. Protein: CASSRKTFYNEQFF.

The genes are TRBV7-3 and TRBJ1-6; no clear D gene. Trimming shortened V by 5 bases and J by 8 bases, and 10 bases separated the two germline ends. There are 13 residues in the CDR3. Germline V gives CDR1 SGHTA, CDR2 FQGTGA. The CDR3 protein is CASSAEMDSPLHF. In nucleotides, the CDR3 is TGTGCCAGCAGCGCCGAGATGGATTCACCCCTCCACTTT.

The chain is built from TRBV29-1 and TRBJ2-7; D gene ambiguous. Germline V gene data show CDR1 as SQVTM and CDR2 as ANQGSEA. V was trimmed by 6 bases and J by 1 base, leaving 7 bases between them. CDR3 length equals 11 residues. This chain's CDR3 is CSVAQSYEQYF. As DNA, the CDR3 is TGCAGCGTGGCCCAGTCCTACGAGCAGTACTTC.

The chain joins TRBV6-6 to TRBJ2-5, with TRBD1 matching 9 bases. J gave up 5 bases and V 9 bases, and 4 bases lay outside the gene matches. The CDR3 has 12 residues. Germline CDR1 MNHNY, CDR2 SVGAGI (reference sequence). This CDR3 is CASGTGYETQYF. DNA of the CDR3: TGTGCCAGTGGGACAGGGTATGAGACCCAGTACTTC.

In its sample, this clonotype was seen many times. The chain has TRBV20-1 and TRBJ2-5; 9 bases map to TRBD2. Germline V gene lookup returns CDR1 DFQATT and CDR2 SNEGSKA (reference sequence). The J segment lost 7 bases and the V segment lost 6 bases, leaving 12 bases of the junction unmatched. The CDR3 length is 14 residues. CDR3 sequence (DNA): TGCAGTGCCATAACAATAGCGGGAGCGGGGACCCAGTACTTC. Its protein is CSAITIAGAGTQYF.

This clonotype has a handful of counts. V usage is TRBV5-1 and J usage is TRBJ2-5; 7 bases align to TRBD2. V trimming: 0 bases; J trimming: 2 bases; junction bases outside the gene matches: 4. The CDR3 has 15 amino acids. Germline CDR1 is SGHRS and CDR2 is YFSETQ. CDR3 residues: CASSLEGLPQETQYF. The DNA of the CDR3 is TGCGCCAGCAGCTTGGAGGGACTACCACAAGAGACCCAGTACTTC.